A selection of T cell receptor beta chains follows, all from one sample in a study of blood T cell repertoires in COVID-19. The method was immunoSEQ multiplex PCR; TCRdb's version includes in-frame clones alone and lacks a portion of them. The sample holds about 120,000 clones, just under 85% seen once. Sequencing input: peripheral blood. These receptors were taken from a man between 70 and 80 years old with active or convalescent COVID-19. Each CDR3 is given with its conserved first and last residue. Fields, in order: D gene, V gene, J gene, CDR3 length, clone size, CDR3 protein, CDR3 DNA. The D gene is left open where the match is weak. Size is stated for part of the rows, as once, few or many counts, or as a class when the clone is expanded.

>TRBD2|TRBV24-1|TRBJ2-2|14|.
CATAGLADTGELFF
TGTGCCACCGCGGGACTAGCGGACACCGGGGAGCTGTTTTTT
>TRBD1|TRBV29-1|TRBJ2-1|13|.
CSVGTVSYNEQFF
TGCAGCGTCGGGACAGTCTCCTACAATGAGCAGTTCTTC
>.|TRBV9|TRBJ1-2|15|.
CASSPEQYYNYGYTF
TGTGCCAGCAGCCCCGAACAGTATTATAACTATGGCTACACCTTC
>TRBD1|TRBV5-5|TRBJ1-1|14|few
CASSFGQGVTEAFF
TGTGCCAGCAGCTTCGGCCAGGGGGTCACTGAAGCTTTCTTT
>TRBD2|TRBV7-2|TRBJ2-7|14|few
CASSFGGARNEQYF
TGTGCCAGCAGCTTCGGGGGGGCCAGAAACGAGCAGTACTTC
>.|TRBV27|TRBJ2-2|17|few
CASSFSGGTWNTGELFF
TGTGCCAGCAGTTTTTCGGGCGGGACCTGGAACACCGGGGAGCTGTTTTTT
>TRBD2|TRBV5-1|TRBJ2-2|16|.
CASSLQVLAGAGELFF
TGCGCCAGCAGCTTGCAAGTACTAGCGGGAGCCGGGGAGCTGTTTTTT
>TRBD1|TRBV29-1|TRBJ2-7|12|.
CSVLDRGAEQYF
TGCAGCGTTCTAGACAGGGGAGCTGAGCAGTACTTC
>.|TRBV4-3|TRBJ2-4|17|.
CASSQATGRDSKNIQYF
TGCGCCAGCAGCCAAGCCACGGGCAGGGATTCCAAAAACATTCAGTACTTC
>.|TRBV3-1/TRBV3-2|TRBJ2-7|16|.
CASSQRGGRSSYEQYF
TGTGCCAGCAGCCAACGGGGAGGCAGGAGCTCCTACGAGCAGTACTTC
>.|TRBV7-8|TRBJ1-1|15|few
CASRASWGGNTEAFF
TGTGCCAGCAGGGCCTCCTGGGGGGGAAACACTGAAGCTTTCTTT
>TRBD2|TRBV4-2|TRBJ2-5|21|.
CASSQADKLLTSGRGGETQYF
TGTGCCAGCAGCCAAGCAGACAAACTTTTGACTAGCGGGAGAGGTGGAGAGACCCAGTACTTC
>.|TRBV9|TRBJ1-6|15|.
CASSGGGVPNSPLHF
TGTGCCAGCAGCGGCGGGGGGGTCCCAAATTCACCCCTCCACTTT
>.|TRBV6-6|TRBJ2-4|16|.
CASSYSQSEGKNIQYF
TGTGCCAGCAGTTACTCACAGTCGGAAGGCAAAAACATTCAGTACTTC
>.|TRBV10-1|TRBJ2-6|16|.
CASSETGSSGANVLTF
TGCGCCAGCAGTGAGACAGGCAGCTCTGGGGCCAACGTCCTGACTTTC
>.|TRBV30|TRBJ2-7|13|.
CAWSTRVSYEQYF
TGTGCCTGGAGTACTCGGGTTTCCTACGAGCAGTACTTC
>.|TRBV4-1|TRBJ2-7|14|.
CASSQVPDSYEQYF
TGCGCCAGCAGCCAAGTCCCTGACAGTTACGAGCAGTACTTC
>TRBD2|TRBV2|TRBJ2-7|13|.
CASSVEREYEQYF
TGTGCCAGCAGTGTTGAGCGGGAGTATGAGCAGTACTTC
>TRBD2|TRBV24-1|TRBJ2-7|15|.
CATSDSGTSVYEQYF
TGTGCCACCAGTGACTCCGGGACTAGCGTTTACGAGCAGTACTTC
>.|TRBV6-1|TRBJ2-7|15|few
CASSEGGGPFYEQYF
TGTGCCAGCAGTGAGGGAGGGGGGCCCTTTTACGAGCAGTACTTC
>.|TRBV27|TRBJ2-7|17|once
CASSLLQGLGVSGEQYF
TGTGCCAGCAGTTTACTACAGGGTTTAGGGGTATCGGGCGAGCAGTACTTC
>.|TRBV4-3|TRBJ1-3|15|.
CASSQAGISGNTIYF
TGCGCCAGCAGCCAAGCCGGGATCTCTGGAAACACCATATATTTT
>TRBD1|TRBV7-6|TRBJ2-1|12|.
CASRTGEREQFF
TGTGCCAGCAGAACAGGGGAACGTGAGCAGTTCTTC
>TRBD1|TRBV4-2|TRBJ1-1|16|once
CASSQAVGRGSTEAFF
TGTGCCAGCAGCCAAGCAGTAGGCAGGGGGAGCACTGAAGCTTTCTTT
>.|TRBV6-1|TRBJ2-1|16|.
CASSEDAGTPRREQFF
TGTGCCAGCAGTGAGGATGCCGGGACTCCTAGGAGGGAGCAGTTCTTC
>TRBD2|TRBV2|TRBJ2-1|16|.
CASRTPGTSSNNEQFF
TGTGCCAGCAGAACACCCGGGACTAGCAGCAACAATGAGCAGTTCTTC
>TRBD2|TRBV18|TRBJ2-1|18|once
CASSPPGLAGVTRNEQFF
TGTGCCAGCTCACCACCGGGACTAGCGGGAGTAACTCGCAATGAGCAGTTCTTC
>TRBD2|TRBV6-5|TRBJ2-1|15|many
CASKPGTSGGNEQFF
TGTGCCAGCAAACCAGGGACTAGCGGTGGCAATGAGCAGTTCTTC
>TRBD1|TRBV7-3|TRBJ1-2|13|.
CASSPRQGYGYTF
TGTGCCAGCAGCCCTCGACAGGGGTATGGCTACACCTTC
>.|TRBV11-2|TRBJ2-7|16|few
CASSPNRMPLFYEQYF
TGTGCCAGCAGCCCAAACAGGATGCCCCTCTTCTACGAGCAGTACTTC
>TRBD1|TRBV2|TRBJ2-5|14|.
CASSEGQGLETQYF
TGTGCCAGCAGTGAGGGACAGGGGCTGGAGACCCAGTACTTC
>.|TRBV6-5|TRBJ2-7|12|.
CASSSPGYEQYF
TGTGCCAGCAGTTCGCCCGGGTACGAGCAGTACTTC
>.|TRBV5-1|TRBJ2-3|14|.
CASGKEYNTDTQYF
TGCGCCAGCGGAAAGGAGTATAACACAGATACGCAGTATTTT
>.|TRBV6-5|TRBJ1-3|11|.
CASSSTNTIYF
TGTGCCAGCAGTAGCACAAACACCATATATTTT
>.|TRBV5-5|TRBJ2-2|13|.
CASSSANTGELFF
TGTGCCAGCAGCTCCGCGAACACCGGGGAGCTGTTTTTT
>.|TRBV24-1|TRBJ2-1|17|.
CATSDSRSVSPLNEQFF
TGTGCCACCAGTGATTCTCGATCGGTTTCGCCGCTCAATGAGCAGTTCTTC
>TRBD2|TRBV5-1|TRBJ2-7|14|.
CASSLGGSSYEQYF
TGCGCCAGCAGCTTGGGCGGGAGCTCCTACGAGCAGTACTTC
>.|TRBV7-2|TRBJ1-5|13|.
CASSLGWSQPQHF
TGTGCCAGCAGCTTGGGTTGGAGCCAGCCCCAGCATTTT
>.|TRBV30|TRBJ1-5|16|.
CAWSPGHGYSNQPQHF
TGTGCCTGGAGTCCGGGACACGGATATAGCAATCAGCCCCAGCATTTT
>TRBD1|TRBV27|TRBJ2-7|15|.
CASSSYPGQGYEQYF
TGTGCCAGCAGTTCTTATCCGGGACAGGGTTACGAGCAGTACTTC
>.|TRBV11-2|TRBJ2-5|15|.
CASSFPGSTQETQYF
TGTGCCAGCAGCTTCCCAGGCAGTACGCAAGAGACCCAGTACTTC
>.|TRBV28|TRBJ1-3|14|many
CASTPRRAGNTIYF
TGTGCCAGCACCCCCCGCAGGGCTGGAAACACCATATATTTT
>TRBD1|TRBV6-7|TRBJ2-7|18|.
CASSYDTKGQGITYEQYF
TGTGCCAGCAGTTACGATACGAAAGGACAGGGGATAACCTACGAGCAGTACTTC
>.|TRBV30|TRBJ2-2|14|.
CAWRAGLQPGELFF
TGTGCCTGGAGGGCAGGGCTTCAACCCGGGGAGCTGTTTTTT
>TRBD2|TRBV7-9|TRBJ2-5|16|.
CASSFGLAGDRETQYF
TGTGCCAGCAGCTTTGGGCTAGCGGGAGACAGAGAGACCCAGTACTTC
>.|TRBV19|TRBJ1-2|14|.
CASSARDSNYGYTF
TGTGCCAGTAGTGCCAGGGATTCTAACTATGGCTACACCTTC